Following are 5 T cell receptor beta chains from one sample sequenced in a study of spatial heterogeneity in lung cancer. TCRdb re-analysed the 5' RACE reads in MiXCR, keeping a single row per CDR3 protein. Here the sample spans about 52,000 distinct CDR3 sequences, around 6.7% being singletons. The time point here: blood at routine non-recurrence follow-up after resection. Unsorted tumor, nontumor lung tissue or cryopreserved PBMC supplied the whole RNA. This specimen was PBMCs, taken at follow-up. Source of these receptors: a female donor with early-stage non-small cell lung cancer.

This clonotype was observed many times. This chain connects TRBV9 to TRBJ2-7; D might be TRBD2 (5 bases). Germline lookup yields CDR1 SGDLS and CDR2 YYNGEE. V gave up 4 bases and J gave up 7 bases, with 21 bases separating them. This CDR3 spans 15 amino acids. This CDR3 is CASSLHPTSSGEQYF. Here the CDR3 DNA reads TGTGCCAGCAGCCTCCACCCTACTAGTTCGGGTGAGCAGTACTTC.

This clonotype has just a few counts. CDR3: CASSLGQGGAFF. The CDR3 coding sequence is TGTGCCAGCAGCCTAGGACAGGGAGGAGCTTTCTTT. The rearrangement links TRBV27 to TRBJ1-1, with 8 bases fitting TRBD1. The CDR3 is 12 residues long. Germline V gene sequence: CDR1 MNHEY, CDR2 SMNVEV (reference sequence). J lost 10 bases, V lost 6 bases, and 7 bases had no gene match.

This clonotype was counted at least ten times. The V call is TRBV25-1, the J call TRBJ2-6, with D possibly matching TRBD2 (6 bases). Trimming removed 4 bases at V and 3 bases at J, with 16 bases between. The CDR3 extends over 17 amino acids. CDR1 is MGHDK, CDR2 SYGVNS, per germline. The CDR3 spells CASSGRGVGVGANVLTF. CDR3 nucleotide sequence: TGTGCCAGCAGTGGGAGGGGAGTGGGAGTTGGGGCCAACGTCCTGACTTTC.

Note on this clonotype: A junction end diverges from the germline sequence, so it may reflect a read error. This chain links TRBV2 with TRBJ1-1; no clear D gene. CDR1 and CDR2 (germline): SNHLY, FYNNEI. This CDR3 is built from 13 residues. CDR3 region: CASREGPGGEAFF. CDR3 nucleotide sequence: TGTGCCAGCAGAGAAGGGCCAGGCGGGGAAGCTTTCTTT.

This clonotype was counted at least ten times. The rearrangement links TRBV5-6 to TRBJ2-1; D is unresolved. Trimming cost V 2 bases and J 2 bases, with 14 bases left between them. Per germline, CDR1 SGHDT and CDR2 YYEEEE. CDR3 size: 16 residues. In DNA, the CDR3 is TGTGCCAGCAGCTTTGAAGCCCCTACGACCTACAATGAGCAGTTCTTC. Translating it yields CASSFEAPTTYNEQFF.